Shown below are 6 T cell receptor beta chains from a single sample sequenced in a study of blood T cell repertoires in COVID-19. Sequencing was performed with immunoSEQ multiplex PCR; in TCRdb, only in-frame clones are kept and a portion is missing. Among fewer than 250,000 clones listed, approximately 90% were seen once. The sequenced sample consisted of PBMCs or T cells enriched from blood (not recorded which). These receptors all stem from a woman in her twenties or thirties with acute COVID-19.

This clone has a count of ten or more. The chain recombines TRBV6-5 with TRBJ1-6; D remains ambiguous. The CDR3 has 13 residues. Germline assignment: CDR1 MNHEY and CDR2 SVGAGI. Between the trimmed V and J ends, which lost 9 bases and 7 bases, there was a span of 13 bases. The CDR3 reads CASSLGGNSPLHF. The CDR3 DNA sequence: TGTGCCAGTTCCCTGGGCGGGAATTCACCCCTCCACTTT.

The rearrangement joins TRBV7-9 to TRBJ1-6; 7 bases are a match to TRBD1. Germline V gene sequence: CDR1 SEHNR, CDR2 FQNEAQ (reference sequence). The CDR3 spans 14 residues. V was pared by 1 base and J by 9 bases, with 3 bases of the junction left unmatched. CDR3 region: CASSLGAGGSPLHF. As DNA, the CDR3 is TGTGCCAGCAGCTTAGGCGCAGGGGGTTCACCCCTCCACTTT.

The chain couples TRBV10-2 to TRBJ2-1, with TRBD2 matching over 12 bases. Germline loops: CDR1 WSHSY, CDR2 SAAADI. The CDR3 is made up of 16 amino acids. Trimming removed 1 base from V and 7 bases from J; junction bases left unmatched: 5. CDR3 DNA: TGCGCCAGCAGTGAGTGGGCTAGCGGGGGGGGGAATGAGCAGTTCTTC. Its protein is CASSEWASGGGNEQFF.

This clone was seen more than once but under ten times. The rearrangement joins TRBV15 to TRBJ1-5, with a tentative D call TRBD1 (5 bases). The CDR3 has 16 amino acids. The V end lost 0 bases, the J end lost 4 bases, and 13 bases lay between the germline ends. Germline CDR1 reads LNHNV; CDR2 reads YYDKDF (reference sequence). In nucleotides, the CDR3 is TGTGCCACCAGCAGAGATCTTGCAGGGCGTAATCAGCCCCAGCATTTT. Translating gives CATSRDLAGRNQPQHF.

The chain employs TRBV30 and TRBJ1-2; D is perhaps TRBD1 (5 bases). The CDR3 extends over 13 amino acids. Trimming shortened V by 0 bases and J by 6 bases, and 11 bases separated the two germline ends. Per the germline V gene, CDR1 is GTSNPN and CDR2 is SVGIG (reference sequence). In DNA, the CDR3 is TGTGCCTGGAGTGTATTCGGGGGGGATGGCTACACCTTC. Translating it yields CAWSVFGGDGYTF.

The chain links TRBV10-3 to TRBJ2-1, with D hard to call. V was clipped by 8 bases and J by 5 bases, with 10 bases between them. The CDR3 spans 12 residues. Germline CDR1 reads ENHRY; CDR2 reads SYGVKD. CDR3 in amino acids: CAIQENNNEQFF. The CDR3 bases are TGTGCCATCCAGGAAAATAACAATGAGCAGTTCTTC.